A single sample is the source of the 26 T cell receptor beta chains below, sequenced in a study of blood T cell repertoires in COVID-19. The repertoire was sequenced with immunoSEQ multiplex PCR; TCRdb's copy has only in-frame clones and lacks some. This table holds 150,000 to 200,000 clones, just over 90% found once. The sample comprised peripheral blood. The receptors shown here come from an older woman with COVID-19, enrolled during active disease.

V and J are TRBV4-3 and TRBJ2-1; perhaps TRBD1 as D (6 bases). Trimming left V 0 bases short and J 5 bases short, with 17 bases between. The CDR3 is 17 residues long. Germline CDR1 is LGHNA and CDR2 is YSLEER. CDR3 sequence reads: CASSQDLVGALNNEQFF. The DNA of the CDR3 is TGCGCCAGCAGCCAAGATTTGGTGGGGGCCCTCAACAATGAGCAGTTCTTC.

The chain links TRBV4-1 to TRBJ1-1, with TRBD1 identical over 7 bases. The CDR3 loop spans 14 amino acids. Per the germline V gene, CDR1 is MGHRA and CDR2 is YSYEKL. The ends lost 2 bases at V and 3 bases at J; junction bases unmatched: 3. CDR3 loop: CASSQSRGHTEAFF. CDR3 nucleotides: TGCGCCAGCAGCCAAAGTAGGGGGCACACTGAAGCTTTCTTT.

The rearrangement links TRBV9 to TRBJ2-3; TRBD1 agrees at 9 bases. Losses at the gene ends were 4 bases for V and 1 base for J; bases not matched to a gene: 4. This CDR3 is 15 amino acids long. CDR1 and CDR2 from the germline V gene are SGDLS and YYNGEE. This CDR3 reads CASSRGQGRTDTQYF. CDR3 nucleotides: TGTGCCAGCAGCCGGGGACAGGGTCGCACAGATACGCAGTATTTT.

The chain employs TRBV5-6 and TRBJ1-1; no clear D gene. CDR1 is SGHDT and CDR2 is YYEEEE in the germline V gene. The length of the CDR3 is 13 residues. The V end was cut by 3 bases, the J end by 0 bases, with 6 bases between. The CDR3 loop reads CASSSGVNTEAFF. The CDR3 DNA reads TGTGCCAGCAGCTCCGGGGTGAACACTGAAGCTTTCTTT.

This chain links TRBV7-9 with TRBJ2-1; perhaps TRBD1 as D (7 bases). Germline V CDR1 and CDR2: SEHNR, FQNEAQ (reference sequence). V was pared by 1 base and J by 6 bases, with 16 bases between. The CDR3 has 16 residues. This chain's CDR3 is CASSLGRGQHLNEQFF. The CDR3 region has the DNA TGTGCCAGCAGCTTAGGGAGGGGACAGCACCTCAATGAGCAGTTCTTC.

This chain connects TRBV10-3 to TRBJ1-2, with a weak D call TRBD1 (5 bases). From germline, CDR1 is ENHRY and CDR2 SYGVKD. The CDR3 has 13 amino acids. With 6 bases removed from V and 6 bases from J, the gap between germline ends came to 14 bases. The CDR3 loop is CAIRPPDTNGYTF. The CDR3, as DNA: TGTGCCATCAGACCTCCGGACACTAATGGCTACACCTTC.

This chain joins TRBV6-2 or TRBV6-3 and TRBJ2-7, with 9 bases identical to TRBD2. The CDR3 sequence is 15 residues long. Germline assignment: CDR1 MNHEY and CDR2 SVGEGT. Losses at the gene ends were 6 bases for V and 0 bases for J; bases not matched to a gene: 6. CDR3 residues: CASSLAGLHSYEQYF. Here the CDR3 DNA reads TGTGCCAGCAGCCTAGCGGGACTACACTCCTACGAGCAGTACTTC.

This chain joins TRBV5-1 and TRBJ2-5, with D perhaps TRBD2 (7 bases). CDR1 and CDR2 from the germline V gene are SGHRS and YFSETQ. This CDR3 contains 17 residues. Trimming removed 4 bases from V and 5 bases from J, with 24 bases in between. This CDR3 is CASSMTRGAGPRETQYF. The CDR3 DNA sequence: TGCGCCAGCAGCATGACTCGGGGGGCGGGACCGAGGGAGACCCAGTACTTC.

The chain joins TRBV7-8 to TRBJ2-6; tentative D call: TRBD1 (6 bases). The CDR3 extends over 18 amino acids. Germline CDR1 is SGHVS and CDR2 is FQNEAQ. Trimming left V 5 bases short and J 2 bases short, with 19 bases between. CDR3 sequence: CASSRGSRGEAGANVLTF. In DNA, the CDR3 is TGTGCCAGCAGCAGGGGTAGCAGGGGAGAGGCTGGGGCCAACGTCCTGACTTTC.

The chain carries TRBV19 and TRBJ1-5; TRBD1 might be the D (6 bases). The CDR3 spans 16 residues. Germline V gives CDR1 LNHDA, CDR2 SQIVND (reference sequence). Trimming took 8 bases from V and 3 from J, leaving 20 bases between them. CDR3 protein: CASGKGRQVSNQPQHF. The CDR3 DNA sequence: TGTGCCAGTGGAAAGGGGAGACAGGTTTCCAATCAGCCCCAGCATTTT.

The rearrangement links TRBV20-1 to TRBJ2-7; a possible D gene is TRBD1 (6 bases). CDR1 is DFQATT and CDR2 is SNEGSKA in the germline V gene (reference sequence). CDR3 length: 11 residues. Trimming pared 6 bases from V and 3 bases from J, leaving 9 bases between. CDR3 sequence: CSARQDYEQYF. The DNA for the CDR3 is TGCAGTGCCCGACAGGACTACGAGCAGTACTTC.

This clone has a single count. The V and J genes are TRBV4-1 and TRBJ1-3; TRBD1 matches at 9 bases. The V and J ends lost 1 base and 2 bases, in that order; junction bases with no gene match: 6. Germline V gives CDR1 MGHRA, CDR2 YSYEKL. The CDR3 length is 17 residues. CDR3 coding DNA: TGCGCCAGCAGCCAAGTTGGAGGGACAGGGCCTGGAAACACCATATATTTT. Protein sequence: CASSQVGGTGPGNTIYF.

The rearrangement uses TRBV6-1 and TRBJ2-7; perhaps TRBD1 as D (6 bases). Germline V CDR1 and CDR2: MNHNS, SASEGT. The CDR3 is 14 amino acids. With 3 bases removed from V and 1 base from J, the gap between germline ends came to 10 bases. For the CDR3, the DNA is TGTGCCAGCAGTGACCGGGACACATCCTACGAGCAGTACTTC. It codes for CASSDRDTSYEQYF.

This chain links TRBV3-1 (or the pseudogene TRBV3-2) with TRBJ2-1; tentative D call: TRBD2 (5 bases). This CDR3 spans 14 amino acids. V was trimmed by 0 bases and J by 9 bases, leaving 12 bases between them. Germline V gene sequence: CDR1 LGHDT, CDR2 YNNKEL (reference sequence). This CDR3 reads CASSQEKLVTEQFF. Written as DNA, the CDR3 is TGTGCCAGCAGCCAAGAGAAACTAGTTACTGAGCAGTTCTTC.

The V call is TRBV6-5, the J call TRBJ1-2; 9 bases are a match to TRBD1. V lost 7 bases and J lost 4; bases outside the gene matches: 4. From germline, CDR1 is MNHEY and CDR2 SVGAGI. The CDR3 totals 13 residues. CDR3 bases: TGTGCCAGCACCTTGGACAGGGGCTATGGCTACACCTTC. This gives the protein CASTLDRGYGYTF.

V usage is TRBV4-1 and J usage is TRBJ2-3; 8 positions match TRBD2. Germline CDR1 reads MGHRA; CDR2 reads YSYEKL. The CDR3 consists of 18 residues. V gave up 0 bases and J gave up 4 bases; unmatched junction bases: 12. The CDR3 DNA reads TGCGCCAGCAGCCAAGATCCCCCGGGCGGGGGGAGGTCAGATACGCAGTATTTT. Its translation: CASSQDPPGGGRSDTQYF.

This CDR3 reads CASSQDGGWGFNPYGYTF. The CDR3 coding sequence is TGTGCCAGCAGCCAAGACGGGGGGTGGGGATTTAATCCCTATGGCTACACCTTC. The rearrangement uses TRBV4-2 and TRBJ1-2; D perhaps matches TRBD1 (5 bases). This CDR3 is built from 18 residues. V lost 0 bases, J lost 4 bases, and 21 bases lay in between. CDR1 and CDR2 (germline): LGHNA, YNFKEQ.

The V and J genes are TRBV7-3 and TRBJ2-1, with TRBD2 matching 8 bases. This CDR3 comprises 14 residues. The V and J ends lost 4 bases and 4 bases, in that order; junction bases with no gene match: 3. The germline CDR1 and CDR2 sequences are SGHTA and FQGTGA. This CDR3 reads CASSSASGYNEQFF. CDR3 coding DNA: TGTGCCAGCAGCTCGGCTAGCGGGTACAATGAGCAGTTCTTC.

This chain links TRBV24-1 with TRBJ2-1; TRBD2 matches at 7 bases. This CDR3 is built from 14 residues. The ends lost 7 bases at V and 0 bases at J; junction bases unmatched: 2. Germline-derived CDR1 and CDR2 are KGHDR and SFDVKD. CDR3 residues: CATSTGGSYNEQFF. CDR3 nucleotide sequence: TGTGCCACCAGCACGGGGGGCTCCTACAATGAGCAGTTCTTC.

The table lists this clone with a count of one. The chain's CDR3 is CASSGRGDTEAFF. The CDR3 DNA sequence: TGTGCCAGTAGTGGGAGGGGAGACACTGAAGCTTTCTTT. V is TRBV19 and J is TRBJ1-1; TRBD1 might be the D (5 bases). V lost 5 bases to trimming and J lost 3 bases, with 10 bases between them. The CDR3 is made up of 13 amino acids. From germline, CDR1 is LNHDA and CDR2 SQIVND (reference sequence).

V is TRBV3-1 (or the pseudogene TRBV3-2) and J is TRBJ1-4, with 7 bases that match TRBD1. The CDR3 is made up of 15 amino acids. Losses at the gene ends were 5 bases for V and 8 bases for J; bases not matched to a gene: 11. Germline loops: CDR1 LGHDT, CDR2 YNNKEL (reference sequence). The CDR3 protein is CASSSEGALREKLFF. CDR3 coding DNA: TGTGCCAGCAGCTCAGAGGGGGCTTTAAGGGAAAAACTGTTTTTT.

This chain uses TRBV30 with TRBJ1-2; weak D call: TRBD1 (6 bases). The CDR3 contains 15 residues. Between the trimmed V and J ends, which lost 5 bases and 8 bases, there was a span of 24 bases. Germline CDR1 reads GTSNPN; CDR2 reads SVGIG (reference sequence). Written as DNA, the CDR3 is TGTGCCTGGGGACAGCGCGTGGACAGCCCGACCGGCTACACCTTC. It specifies CAWGQRVDSPTGYTF.

The chain is built from TRBV6-2 or TRBV6-3 and TRBJ2-3; 9 bases map to TRBD2. The CDR3 length is 17 residues. The germline V gene has CDR1 MNHEY and CDR2 SVGEGT. Trimming at V came to 5 bases and at J to 0 bases, leaving 9 bases not matched to a gene. DNA for the CDR3: TGTGCCAGCAGTAAATTTAGCGGGGGTTCTAGCACAGATACGCAGTATTTT. This codes for CASSKFSGGSSTDTQYF.

The chain couples TRBV3-1 (or the pseudogene TRBV3-2) to TRBJ1-1; 7 positions match TRBD1. This CDR3 comprises 14 residues. The germline V gene has CDR1 LGHDT and CDR2 YNNKEL (reference sequence). V shed 3 bases and J 1 base; nucleotides not matched to a gene: 2. CDR3 DNA sequence: TGTGCCAGCAGCCATCGGACAGGGAACACTGAAGCTTTCTTT. Translating gives CASSHRTGNTEAFF.

J is TRBJ2-1 and V is TRBV4-3; perhaps TRBD1 as D (5 bases). The V end lost 1 base, the J end lost 12 bases, and 13 bases lay between the germline ends. Germline V CDR1 and CDR2: LGHNA, YSLEER. This CDR3 spans 13 amino acids. This CDR3 reads CASSQARVDRQFF. The DNA for the CDR3 is TGCGCCAGCAGCCAAGCCAGGGTTGATAGGCAGTTCTTC.

This clone occurred once. The chain combines TRBV7-8 with TRBJ1-1; D call uncertain. This CDR3 region has 12 residues. Germline V lookup: CDR1 SGHVS, CDR2 FQNEAQ. V lost 5 bases to trimming and J lost 1 base, with 5 bases between them. DNA for the CDR3: TGTGCCAGCAGCCATCGGAACACTGAAGCTTTCTTT. This translates into CASSHRNTEAFF.